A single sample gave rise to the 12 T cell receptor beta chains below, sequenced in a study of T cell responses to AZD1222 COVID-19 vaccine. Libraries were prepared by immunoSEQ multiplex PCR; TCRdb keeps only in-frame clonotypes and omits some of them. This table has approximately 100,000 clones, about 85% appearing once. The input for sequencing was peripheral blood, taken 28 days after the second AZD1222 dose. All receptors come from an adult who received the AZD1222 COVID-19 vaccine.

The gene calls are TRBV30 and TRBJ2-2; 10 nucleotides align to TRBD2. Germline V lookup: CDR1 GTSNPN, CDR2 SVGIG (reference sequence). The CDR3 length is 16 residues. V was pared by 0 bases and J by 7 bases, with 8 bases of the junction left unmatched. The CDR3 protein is CAWSVRLAGAFGELFF. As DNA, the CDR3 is TGTGCCTGGAGTGTACGGCTAGCGGGAGCCTTCGGGGAGCTGTTTTTT.

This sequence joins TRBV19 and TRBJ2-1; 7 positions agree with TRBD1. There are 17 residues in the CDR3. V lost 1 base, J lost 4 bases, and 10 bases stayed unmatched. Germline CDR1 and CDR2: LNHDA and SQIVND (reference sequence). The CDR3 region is CASSIGTQGFGYNEQFF. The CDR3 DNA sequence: TGTGCCAGTAGTATAGGGACACAGGGGTTTGGATACAATGAGCAGTTCTTC.

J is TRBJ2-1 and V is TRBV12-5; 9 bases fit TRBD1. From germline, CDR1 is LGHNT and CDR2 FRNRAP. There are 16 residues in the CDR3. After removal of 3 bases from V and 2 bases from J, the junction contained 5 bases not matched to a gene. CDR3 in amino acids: CASGLSGQGPYNEQFF. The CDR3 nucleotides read TGTGCTAGTGGTTTATCTGGACAGGGGCCCTACAATGAGCAGTTCTTC.

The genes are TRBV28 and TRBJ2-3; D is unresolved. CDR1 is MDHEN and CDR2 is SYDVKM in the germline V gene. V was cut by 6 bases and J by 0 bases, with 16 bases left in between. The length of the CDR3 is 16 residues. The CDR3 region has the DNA TGTGCCAGCAGACCTCGCTTGGGATCTAGCACAGATACGCAGTATTTT. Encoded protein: CASRPRLGSSTDTQYF.

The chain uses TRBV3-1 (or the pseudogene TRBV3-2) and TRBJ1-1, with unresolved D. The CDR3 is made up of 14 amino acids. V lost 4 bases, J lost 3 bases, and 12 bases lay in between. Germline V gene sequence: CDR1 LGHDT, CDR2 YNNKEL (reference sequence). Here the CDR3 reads CASSLRGRDTEAFF. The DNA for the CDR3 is TGTGCCAGCAGCCTCCGGGGAAGGGACACTGAAGCTTTCTTT.

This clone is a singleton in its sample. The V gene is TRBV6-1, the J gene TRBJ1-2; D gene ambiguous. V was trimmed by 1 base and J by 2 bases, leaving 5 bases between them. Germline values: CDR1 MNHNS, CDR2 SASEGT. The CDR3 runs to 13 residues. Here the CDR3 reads CASSEGRNYGYTF. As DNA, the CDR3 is TGTGCCAGCAGTGAAGGCAGGAACTATGGCTACACCTTC.

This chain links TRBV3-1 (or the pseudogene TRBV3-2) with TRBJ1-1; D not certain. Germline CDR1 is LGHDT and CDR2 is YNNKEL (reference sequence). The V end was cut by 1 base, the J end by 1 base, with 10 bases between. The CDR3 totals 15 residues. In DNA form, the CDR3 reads TGTGCCAGCAGCCAAGTGGCGGTGAAGAACACTGAAGCTTTCTTT. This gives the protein CASSQVAVKNTEAFF.

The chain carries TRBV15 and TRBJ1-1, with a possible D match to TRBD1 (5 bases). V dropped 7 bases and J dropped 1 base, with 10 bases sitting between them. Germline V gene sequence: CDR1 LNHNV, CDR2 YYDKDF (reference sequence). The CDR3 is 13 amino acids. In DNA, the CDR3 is TGTGCCACCACCGGGGGAGGGAACACTGAAGCTTTCTTT. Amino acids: CATTGGGNTEAFF.

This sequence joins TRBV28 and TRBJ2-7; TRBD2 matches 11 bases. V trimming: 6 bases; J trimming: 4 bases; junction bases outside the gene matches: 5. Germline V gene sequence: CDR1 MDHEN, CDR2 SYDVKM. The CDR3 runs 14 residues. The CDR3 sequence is CASSRLAGSYEQYF. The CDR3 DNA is TGTGCCAGCAGCAGACTAGCGGGGAGTTACGAGCAGTACTTC.

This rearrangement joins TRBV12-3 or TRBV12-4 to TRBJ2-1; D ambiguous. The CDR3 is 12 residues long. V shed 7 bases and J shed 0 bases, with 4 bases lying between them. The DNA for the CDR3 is TGTGCCAGCATAAGCTCCTACAATGAGCAGTTCTTC. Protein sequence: CASISSYNEQFF.

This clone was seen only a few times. CDR3: CASSLTSRDNEQFF. The CDR3 DNA reads TGTGCCAGCAGCCTGACTAGCAGAGACAATGAGCAGTTCTTC. The rearrangement joins TRBV7-6 to TRBJ2-1; 7 bases match TRBD2. V lost 5 bases and J lost 5; bases outside the gene matches: 6. The CDR3 contains 14 residues. CDR1 is SGHVS, CDR2 FNYEAQ, per germline.

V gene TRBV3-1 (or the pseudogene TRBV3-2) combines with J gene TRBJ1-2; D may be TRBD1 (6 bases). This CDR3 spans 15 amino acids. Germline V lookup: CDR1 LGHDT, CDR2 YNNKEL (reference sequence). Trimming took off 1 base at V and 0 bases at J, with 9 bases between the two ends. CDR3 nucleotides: TGTGCCAGCAGCCAAGGACAGGCAGCTAACTATGGCTACACCTTC. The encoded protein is CASSQGQAANYGYTF.